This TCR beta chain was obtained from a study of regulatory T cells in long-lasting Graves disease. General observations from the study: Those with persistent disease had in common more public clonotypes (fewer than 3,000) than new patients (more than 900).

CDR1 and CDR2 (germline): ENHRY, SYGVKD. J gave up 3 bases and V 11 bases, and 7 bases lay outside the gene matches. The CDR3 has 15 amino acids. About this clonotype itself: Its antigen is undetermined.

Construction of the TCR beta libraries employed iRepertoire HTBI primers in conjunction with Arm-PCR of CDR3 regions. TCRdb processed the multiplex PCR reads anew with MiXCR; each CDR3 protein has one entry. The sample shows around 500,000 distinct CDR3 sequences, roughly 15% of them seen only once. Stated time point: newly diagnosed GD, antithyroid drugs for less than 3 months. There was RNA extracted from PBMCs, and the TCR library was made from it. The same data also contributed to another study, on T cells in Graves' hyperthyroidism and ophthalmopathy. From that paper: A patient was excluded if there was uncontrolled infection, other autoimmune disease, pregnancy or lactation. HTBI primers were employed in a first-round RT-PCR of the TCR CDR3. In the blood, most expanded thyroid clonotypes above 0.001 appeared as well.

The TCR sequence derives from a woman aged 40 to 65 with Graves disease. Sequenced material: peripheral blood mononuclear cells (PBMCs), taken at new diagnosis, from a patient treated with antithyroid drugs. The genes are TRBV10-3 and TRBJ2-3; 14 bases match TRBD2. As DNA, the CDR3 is TGTGCCGCCCGGACTAGCGGGGGGCTAACAGATACGCAGTATTTT. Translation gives CAARTSGGLTDTQYF.